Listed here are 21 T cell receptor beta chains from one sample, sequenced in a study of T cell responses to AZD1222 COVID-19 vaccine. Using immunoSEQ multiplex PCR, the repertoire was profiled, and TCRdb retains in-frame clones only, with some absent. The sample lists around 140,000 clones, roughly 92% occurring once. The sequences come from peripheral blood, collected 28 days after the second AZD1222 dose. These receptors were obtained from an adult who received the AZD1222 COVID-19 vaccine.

The CDR3 reads CSAGGGYEQYF. DNA of the CDR3: TGCAGTGCTGGGGGGGGCTACGAGCAGTACTTC. The chain carries TRBV20-1 and TRBJ2-7; 7 nucleotides agree with TRBD2. CDR3 length: 11 residues. Germline V lookup: CDR1 DFQATT, CDR2 SNEGSKA (reference sequence). The V and J ends lost 5 bases and 3 bases, in that order; junction bases with no gene match: 1.

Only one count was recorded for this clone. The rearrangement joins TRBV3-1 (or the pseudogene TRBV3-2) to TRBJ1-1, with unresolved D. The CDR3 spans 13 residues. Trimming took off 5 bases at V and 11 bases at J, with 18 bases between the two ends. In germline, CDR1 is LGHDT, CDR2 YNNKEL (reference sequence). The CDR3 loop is CASSGIGEMTAFF. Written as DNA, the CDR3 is TGTGCCAGCAGCGGTATCGGCGAGATGACGGCTTTCTTT.

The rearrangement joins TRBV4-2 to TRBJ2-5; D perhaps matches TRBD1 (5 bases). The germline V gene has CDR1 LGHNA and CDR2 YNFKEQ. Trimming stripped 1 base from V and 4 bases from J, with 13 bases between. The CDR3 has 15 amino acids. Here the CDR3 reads CASSQGSRGPETQYF. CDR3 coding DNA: TGTGCCAGCAGCCAAGGGAGTAGGGGCCCAGAGACCCAGTACTTC.

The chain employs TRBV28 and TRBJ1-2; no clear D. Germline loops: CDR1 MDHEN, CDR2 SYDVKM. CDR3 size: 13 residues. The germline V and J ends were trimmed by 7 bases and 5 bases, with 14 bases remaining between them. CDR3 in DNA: TGTGCCAGCAAGATTGCCACGGCTTATGGCTACACCTTC. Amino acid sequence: CASKIATAYGYTF.

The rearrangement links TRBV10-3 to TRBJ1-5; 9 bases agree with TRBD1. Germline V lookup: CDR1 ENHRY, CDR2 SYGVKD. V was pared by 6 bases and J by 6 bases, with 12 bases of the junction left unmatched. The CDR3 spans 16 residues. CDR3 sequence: CAIRDGQGYEGQPQHF. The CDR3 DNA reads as TGTGCCATCAGGGATGGACAGGGGTATGAAGGTCAGCCCCAGCATTTT.

CDR3 in amino acids: CASRTPGLNSPLHF. In nucleotides, the CDR3 is TGTGCCAGCAGAACACCGGGACTGAATTCACCCCTCCACTTT. The chain is built from TRBV25-1 and TRBJ1-6; a possible D gene is TRBD1 (5 bases). Germline CDR1 MGHDK, CDR2 SYGVNS. The V gene lost 6 bases and the J gene lost 7 bases, with 13 bases spanning the gap. This CDR3 region has 14 residues.

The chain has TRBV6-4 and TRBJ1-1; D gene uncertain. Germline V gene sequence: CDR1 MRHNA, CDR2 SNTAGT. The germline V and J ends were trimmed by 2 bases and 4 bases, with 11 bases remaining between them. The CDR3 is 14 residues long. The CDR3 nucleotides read TGTGCCAGCAGTGACGGCGGGTCTAGCACTGAAGCTTTCTTT. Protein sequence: CASSDGGSSTEAFF.

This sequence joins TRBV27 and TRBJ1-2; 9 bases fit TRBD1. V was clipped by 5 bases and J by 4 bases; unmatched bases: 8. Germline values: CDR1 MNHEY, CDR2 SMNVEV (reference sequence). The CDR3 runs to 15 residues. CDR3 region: CASSVTGGGSYGYTF. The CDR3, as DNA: TGTGCCAGCAGTGTAACAGGGGGCGGCAGCTATGGCTACACCTTC.

This CDR3 is CASSPGGRDNQPQHF. The CDR3 DNA reads TGTGCCAGCAGCCCCGGAGGGCGTGACAATCAGCCCCAGCATTTT. The rearrangement links TRBV7-8 to TRBJ1-5; D remains ambiguous. The germline CDR1 and CDR2 sequences are SGHVS and FQNEAQ. This CDR3 has 15 residues. Trimming took off 5 bases at V and 3 bases at J, with 14 bases between the two ends.

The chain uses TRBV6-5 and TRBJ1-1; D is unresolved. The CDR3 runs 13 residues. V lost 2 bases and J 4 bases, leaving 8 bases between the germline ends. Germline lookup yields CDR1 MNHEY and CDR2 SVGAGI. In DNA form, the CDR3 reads TGTGCCAGCAGTTACGATTTGGGCACTGAAGCTTTCTTT. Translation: CASSYDLGTEAFF.

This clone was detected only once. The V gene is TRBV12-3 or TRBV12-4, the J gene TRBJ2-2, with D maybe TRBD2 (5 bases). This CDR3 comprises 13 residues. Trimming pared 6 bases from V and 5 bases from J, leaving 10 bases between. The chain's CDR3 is CASRPPGTGELFF. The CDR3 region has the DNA TGTGCCAGCAGACCCCCGGGGACCGGGGAGCTGTTTTTT.

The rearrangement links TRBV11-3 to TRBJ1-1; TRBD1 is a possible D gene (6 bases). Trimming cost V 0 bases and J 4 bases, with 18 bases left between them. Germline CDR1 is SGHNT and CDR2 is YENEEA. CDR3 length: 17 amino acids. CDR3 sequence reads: CASSLDNGAGARTEAFF. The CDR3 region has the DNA TGTGCCAGCAGCTTAGATAATGGTGCGGGGGCCCGCACTGAAGCTTTCTTT.

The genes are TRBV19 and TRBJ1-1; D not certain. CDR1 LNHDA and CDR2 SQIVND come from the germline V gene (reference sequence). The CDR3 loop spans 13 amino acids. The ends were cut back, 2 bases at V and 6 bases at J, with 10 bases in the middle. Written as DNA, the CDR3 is TGTGCCAGTAGTATAATTGAGGGTTCTGAAGCTTTCTTT. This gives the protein CASSIIEGSEAFF. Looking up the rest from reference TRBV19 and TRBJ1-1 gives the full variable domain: DGGITQSPKYLFRKEGQNVTLSCEQNLNHDAMYWYRQDPGQGLRLIYYSQIVNDFQKGDIAEGYSVSREKKESFPLTVTSAQKNPTAFYLCASSIIEGSEAFFGQGTRLTVV.

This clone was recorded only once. The chain's CDR3 is CAISGEAEGYGYTF. In DNA form, the CDR3 reads TGTGCCATCAGCGGAGAGGCAGAAGGGTATGGCTACACCTTC. The chain links TRBV10-3 to TRBJ1-2; D not certain. Per the germline V gene, CDR1 is ENHRY and CDR2 is SYGVKD. The CDR3 is 14 amino acids. V was trimmed by 6 bases and J by 5 bases, leaving 16 bases between them.

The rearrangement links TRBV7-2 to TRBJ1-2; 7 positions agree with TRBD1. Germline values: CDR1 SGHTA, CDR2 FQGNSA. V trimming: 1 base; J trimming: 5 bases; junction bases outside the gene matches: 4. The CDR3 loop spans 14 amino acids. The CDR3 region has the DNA TGTGCCAGCAGCTTAGGCGGGACAGCTTATGGCTACACCTTC. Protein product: CASSLGGTAYGYTF. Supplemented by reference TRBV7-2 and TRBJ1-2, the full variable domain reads GAGVSQSPSNKVTEKGKDVELRCDPISGHTALYWYRQSLGQGLEFLIYFQGNSAPDKSGLPSDRFSAERTGGSVSTLTIQRTQQEDSAVYLCASSLGGTAYGYTFGSGTRLTVV.

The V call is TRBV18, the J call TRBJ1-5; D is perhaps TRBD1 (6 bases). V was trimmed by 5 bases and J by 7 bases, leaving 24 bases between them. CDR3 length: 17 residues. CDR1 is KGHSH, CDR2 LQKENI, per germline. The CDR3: CASSTGELEGRGQPQHF. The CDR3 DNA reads TGTGCCAGCTCAACGGGGGAGTTGGAGGGAAGGGGGCAGCCCCAGCATTTT.

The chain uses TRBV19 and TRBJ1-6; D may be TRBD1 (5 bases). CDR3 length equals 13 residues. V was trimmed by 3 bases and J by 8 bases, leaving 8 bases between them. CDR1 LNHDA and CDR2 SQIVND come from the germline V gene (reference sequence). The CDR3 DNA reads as TGTGCCAGTAGTATGGAGGGGTATTCACCCCTCCACTTT. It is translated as CASSMEGYSPLHF. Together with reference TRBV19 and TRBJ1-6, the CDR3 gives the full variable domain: DGGITQSPKYLFRKEGQNVTLSCEQNLNHDAMYWYRQDPGQGLRLIYYSQIVNDFQKGDIAEGYSVSREKKESFPLTVTSAQKNPTAFYLCASSMEGYSPLHFGNGTRLTVT.

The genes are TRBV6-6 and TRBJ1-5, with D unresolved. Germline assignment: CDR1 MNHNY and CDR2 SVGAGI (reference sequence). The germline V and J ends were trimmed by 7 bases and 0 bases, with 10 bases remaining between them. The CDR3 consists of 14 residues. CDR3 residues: CASINSYSNQPQHF. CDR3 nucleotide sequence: TGTGCCAGCATTAACAGTTATAGCAATCAGCCCCAGCATTTT.

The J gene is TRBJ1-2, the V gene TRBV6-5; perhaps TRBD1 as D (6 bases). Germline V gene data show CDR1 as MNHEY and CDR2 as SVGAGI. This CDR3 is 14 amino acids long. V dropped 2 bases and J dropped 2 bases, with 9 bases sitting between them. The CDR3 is CASSYGTMNYGYTF. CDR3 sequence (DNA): TGTGCCAGCAGTTACGGGACAATGAACTATGGCTACACCTTC.

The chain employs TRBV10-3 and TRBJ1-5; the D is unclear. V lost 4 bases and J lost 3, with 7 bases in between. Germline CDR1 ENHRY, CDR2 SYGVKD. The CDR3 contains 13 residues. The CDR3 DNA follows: TGTGCCATCAGTGCCTACTTCAATCAGCCCCAGCATTTT. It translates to CAISAYFNQPQHF.

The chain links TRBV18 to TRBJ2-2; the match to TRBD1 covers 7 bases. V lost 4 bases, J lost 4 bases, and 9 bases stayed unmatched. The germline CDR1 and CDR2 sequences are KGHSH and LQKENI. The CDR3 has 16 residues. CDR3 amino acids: CASSLSMNRGTGELFF. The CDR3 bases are TGTGCCAGCTCACTCTCGATGAACAGGGGCACCGGGGAGCTGTTTTTT. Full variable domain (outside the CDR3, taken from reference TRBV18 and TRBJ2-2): NAGVMQNPRHLVRRRGQEARLRCSPMKGHSHVYWYRQLPEEGLKFMVYLQKENIIDESGMPKERFSAEFPKEGPSILRIQQVVRGDSAAYFCASSLSMNRGTGELFFGEGSRLTVL.